The following is a T cell receptor beta chain sequence with its context. Measured with immunoSEQ multiplex PCR; TCRdb has only the in-frame clones, and not every one. The sample has about 25,000 clones; 82% are singletons. Time point of the sample: peripheral blood 6 weeks after treatment start. Each patient supplied 1 to 8 pretreatment and on-treatment samples. This sample is part of a study of PD-L1 blockade in urothelial cancer. In the study overall: Patients commenced intravenous atezolizumab, 1,200 mg every 3 weeks, at some point between 2012 and 2014. Anywhere from 0 to 3 prior chemotherapy regimens had been received by patients.

The CDR3 has 14 amino acids. Germline assignment: CDR1 MNHEY and CDR2 SMNVEV (reference sequence). Between the trimmed V and J ends, which lost 8 bases and 3 bases, there was a span of 17 bases. This chain connects TRBV27 to TRBJ2-7; D may be TRBD2 (6 bases). The receptor was derived from a man in his sixties or seventies with urothelial cancer. The specimen was PBMCs, collected around atezolizumab (anti-PD-L1) treatment. This CDR3 reads CASANSGVIYEQYF. CDR3 DNA: TGTGCCAGCGCGAACTCGGGGGTGATCTACGAGCAGTACTTC.